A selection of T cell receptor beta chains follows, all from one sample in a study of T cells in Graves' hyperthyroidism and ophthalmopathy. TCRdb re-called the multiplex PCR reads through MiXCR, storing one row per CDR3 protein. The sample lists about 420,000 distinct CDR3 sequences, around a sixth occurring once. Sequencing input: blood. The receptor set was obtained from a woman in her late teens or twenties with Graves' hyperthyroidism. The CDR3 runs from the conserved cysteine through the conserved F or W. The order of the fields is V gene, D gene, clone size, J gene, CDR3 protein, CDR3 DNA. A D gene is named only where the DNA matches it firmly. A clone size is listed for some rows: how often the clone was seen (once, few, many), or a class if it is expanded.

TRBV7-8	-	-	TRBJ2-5	CASSVSLAETQYF	TGTGCCAGCAGTGTGAGTCTAGCAGAGACCCAGTACTTC
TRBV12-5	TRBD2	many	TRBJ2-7	CASAHSGSHEQYF	TGTGCTAGTGCCCATAGCGGGAGCCACGAGCAGTACTTC
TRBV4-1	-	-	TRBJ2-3	CASSQVGRGVDADTQYF	TGCGCCAGCAGCCAAGTGGGGCGGGGTGTTGACGCAGATACGCAGTATTTT
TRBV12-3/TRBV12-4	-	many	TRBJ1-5	CASSPPRELNQPQHF	TGTGCCAGCAGCCCCCCCAGGGAGCTTAATCAGCCCCAGCATTTT
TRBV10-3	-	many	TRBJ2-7	CAISESSYEQYF	TGTGCCATCAGTGAGTCGTCCTACGAGCAGTACTTC
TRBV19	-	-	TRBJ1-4	CASRRTRDITNEKLFF	TGTGCCAGTAGGCGGACCCGGGACATCACTAATGAAAAACTGTTTTTT
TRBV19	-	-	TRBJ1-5	CASSTGFRSNQPQHF	TGTGCCAGTAGCACAGGGTTTCGGAGCAATCAGCCCCAGCATTTT
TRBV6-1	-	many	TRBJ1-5	CASTHNSNQPQHF	TGTGCCAGCACTCATAATAGCAATCAGCCCCAGCATTTT
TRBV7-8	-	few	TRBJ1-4	CASTRGGATNEKLFF	TGTGCCAGCACCCGGGGGGGTGCAACTAATGAAAAACTGTTTTTT
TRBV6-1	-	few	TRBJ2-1	CASRGVEQFF	TGTGCCAGCCGCGGGGTTGAGCAGTTCTTC
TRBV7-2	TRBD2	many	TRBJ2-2	CASSPWTRIGELFF	TGTGCCAGCAGTCCCTGGACTAGAATCGGGGAGCTGTTTTTT
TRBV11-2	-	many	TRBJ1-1	CASSLTSVDTEAFF	TGTGCCAGCAGCTTAACTTCGGTTGACACTGAAGCTTTCTTT
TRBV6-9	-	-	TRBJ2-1	CASSYTAGSDEQFF	TGTGCCAGCAGTTACACGGCAGGGAGCGATGAGCAGTTCTTC
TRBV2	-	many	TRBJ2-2	CASRVAINTGELFF	TGTGCCAGCAGGGTAGCTATTAACACCGGGGAGCTGTTTTTT
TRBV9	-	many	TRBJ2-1	CASSVVSGRSSYNEQFF	TGTGCCAGCAGCGTAGTGAGCGGACGGAGCTCCTACAATGAGCAGTTCTTC
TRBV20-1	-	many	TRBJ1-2	CSAPEVGDSLTYGYTF	TGCAGTGCTCCCGAAGTGGGTGACAGCCTTACCTATGGCTACACCTTC
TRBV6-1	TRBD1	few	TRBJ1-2	CASSRDREYYGYTF	TGTGCCAGCAGTCGGGACAGGGAGTACTATGGCTACACCTTC
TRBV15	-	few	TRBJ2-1	CATSRISFSSYNEQFF	TGTGCCACCAGCAGAATTTCATTTAGCTCCTACAATGAGCAGTTCTTC
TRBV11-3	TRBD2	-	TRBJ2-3	CAGSPQGSGSKWDTQYF	TGTGCCGGCAGCCCGCAGGGCAGCGGGAGTAAGTGGGATACGCAGTATTTT
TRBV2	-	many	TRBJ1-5	CASSEGWGTGGQPQHF	TGTGCCAGCAGTGAAGGTTGGGGGACTGGCGGTCAGCCCCAGCATTTT
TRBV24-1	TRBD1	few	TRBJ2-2	CATSADRRTGTLLTGELFF	TGTGCCACCAGTGCCGACCGGAGGACAGGGACCCTTCTCACCGGGGAGCTGTTTTTT
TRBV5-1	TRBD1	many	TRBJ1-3	CASSVQGADGNTIYF	TGCGCCAGCAGCGTACAGGGGGCAGATGGAAACACCATATATTTT
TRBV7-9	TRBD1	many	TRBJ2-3	CASSLTGGADTQYF	TGTGCCAGCAGCTTAACAGGGGGCGCAGATACGCAGTATTTT
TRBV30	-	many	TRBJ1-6	CAWRRVNSPLHF	TGTGCCTGGCGCAGGGTCAATTCACCCCTCCACTTT
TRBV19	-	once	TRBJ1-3	CATAGNTIYF	TGTGCCACTGCTGGAAACACCATATATTTT
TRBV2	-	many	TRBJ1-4	CASIPTYTNEKLFF	TGTGCCAGCATCCCCACGTACACTAATGAAAAACTGTTTTTT
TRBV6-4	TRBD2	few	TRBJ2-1	CASSDSGTSFYNEQFF	TGTGCCAGCAGTGACTCAGGGACTAGCTTCTACAATGAGCAGTTCTTC
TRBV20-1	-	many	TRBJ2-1	CSAARRAEQFF	TGCAGTGCAGCGCGGCGGGCTGAGCAGTTCTTC
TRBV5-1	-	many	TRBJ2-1	CASFYRGAGSYNEQFF	TGCGCCAGCTTTTATCGGGGGGCCGGCTCCTACAATGAGCAGTTCTTC
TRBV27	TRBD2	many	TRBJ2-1	CASSFIREAYNEQFF	TGTGCCAGCAGTTTTATTCGGGAGGCATACAATGAGCAGTTCTTC
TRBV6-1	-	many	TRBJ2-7	CASRSSGVVYEQYF	TGTGCCAGCAGGAGCTCGGGAGTGGTCTACGAGCAGTACTTC
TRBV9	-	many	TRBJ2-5	CASSVGAAQETQYF	TGTGCCAGCAGCGTAGGGGCAGCTCAAGAGACCCAGTACTTC
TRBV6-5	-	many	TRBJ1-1	CASSYSGANTEAFF	TGTGCCAGCAGTTACTCGGGAGCGAACACTGAAGCTTTCTTT
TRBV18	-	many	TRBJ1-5	CASSPTENQPQHF	TGTGCCAGCTCGCCCACAGAGAATCAGCCCCAGCATTTT
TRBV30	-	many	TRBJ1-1	CAWFWGKKDTEAFF	TGTGCCTGGTTCTGGGGGAAGAAGGACACTGAAGCTTTCTTT
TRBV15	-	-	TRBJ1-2	CATSAEGNRVGGTYGYTF	TGTGCCACCAGCGCCGAGGGGAACAGGGTGGGAGGAACCTATGGCTACACCTTC
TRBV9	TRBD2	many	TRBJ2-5	CASSARPGTTQETQYF	TGTGCCAGCAGCGCGAGACCCGGGACTACACAAGAGACCCAGTACTTC
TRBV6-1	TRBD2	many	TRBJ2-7	CASSGLAGDYEQYF	TGTGCCAGCAGCGGACTAGCGGGAGACTACGAGCAGTACTTC
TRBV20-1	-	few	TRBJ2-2	CSAPHPSDTGELFF	TGCAGTGCCCCCCACCCCAGTGACACCGGGGAGCTGTTTTTT
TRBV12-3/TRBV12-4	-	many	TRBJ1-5	CASSPKFPNHPQHF	TGTGCCAGCAGCCCAAAATTCCCTAATCATCCCCAGCATTTT
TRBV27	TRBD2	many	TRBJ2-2	CATTGTRRGTGELFF	TGTGCCACAACCGGGACTAGAAGGGGCACCGGGGAGCTGTTTTTT
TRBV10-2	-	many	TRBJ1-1	CATRPRAMNTEAFF	TGCGCCACTCGCCCCAGGGCGATGAACACTGAAGCTTTCTTT
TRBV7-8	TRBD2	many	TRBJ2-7	CASSSHPTSGDPYEQYF	TGTGCCAGCAGCTCCCACCCTACTAGCGGGGACCCCTACGAGCAGTACTTC
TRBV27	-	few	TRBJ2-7	CASSPGNRQYF	TGTGCCAGCAGCCCAGGGAATCGGCAGTACTTC
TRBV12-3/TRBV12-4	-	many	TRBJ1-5	CASSLGGSGNQPQHF	TGTGCCAGCAGTTTAGGGGGCAGTGGCAATCAGCCCCAGCATTTT
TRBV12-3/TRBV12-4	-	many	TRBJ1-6	CASSLGGVGSPLHF	TGTGCCAGCAGCCTCGGTGGGGTTGGGTCACCCCTCCACTTT
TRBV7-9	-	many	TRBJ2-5	CASSSRGGETQYF	TGTGCCAGCAGCTCCAGGGGGGGGGAGACCCAGTACTTC
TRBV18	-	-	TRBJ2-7	CASSPSPRGARTLSYEQYF	TGTGCCAGCTCACCTTCGCCCCGAGGGGCGCGCACCCTTTCCTACGAGCAGTACTTC
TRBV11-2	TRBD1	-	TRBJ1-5	CASSPNAGGGQPQHF	TGTGCCAGCAGCCCCAACGCAGGGGGCGGTCAGCCCCAGCATTTT
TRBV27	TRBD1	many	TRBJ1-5	CASSSTGEYSNQPQHF	TGTGCCAGCAGTTCTACAGGGGAGTATAGCAATCAGCCCCAGCATTTT
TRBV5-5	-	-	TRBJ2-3	CASSLETGGRKKDTQYF	TGTGCCAGCAGCTTAGAGACGGGGGGCAGGAAAAAAGATACGCAGTATTTT
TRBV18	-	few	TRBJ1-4	CASSPPQQATNEKLFF	TGTGCCAGCTCACCACCCCAACAGGCAACTAATGAAAAACTGTTTTTT